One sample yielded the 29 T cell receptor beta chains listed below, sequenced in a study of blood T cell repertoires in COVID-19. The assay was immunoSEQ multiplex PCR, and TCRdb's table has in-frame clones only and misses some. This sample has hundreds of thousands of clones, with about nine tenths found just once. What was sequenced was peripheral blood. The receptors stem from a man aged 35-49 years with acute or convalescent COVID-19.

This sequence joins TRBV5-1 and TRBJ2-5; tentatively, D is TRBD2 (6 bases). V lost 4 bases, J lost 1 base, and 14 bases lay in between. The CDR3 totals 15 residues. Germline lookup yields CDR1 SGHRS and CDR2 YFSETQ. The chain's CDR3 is CASSDGGGVQETQYF. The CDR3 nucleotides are TGCGCCAGCAGCGACGGCGGAGGGGTCCAAGAGACCCAGTACTTC.

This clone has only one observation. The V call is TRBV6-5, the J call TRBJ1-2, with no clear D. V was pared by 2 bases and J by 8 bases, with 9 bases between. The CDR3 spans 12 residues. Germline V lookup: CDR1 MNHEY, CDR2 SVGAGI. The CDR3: CASSYAGDGYTF. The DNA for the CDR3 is TGTGCCAGCAGTTACGCCGGAGACGGCTACACCTTC.

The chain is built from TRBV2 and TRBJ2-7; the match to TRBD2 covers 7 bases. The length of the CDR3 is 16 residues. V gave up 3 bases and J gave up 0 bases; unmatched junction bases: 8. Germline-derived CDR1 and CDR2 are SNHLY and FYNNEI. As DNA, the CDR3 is TGTGCCAGCAGTGAGGTCGGCGGGAGACTCTCCTACGAGCAGTACTTC. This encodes CASSEVGGRLSYEQYF.

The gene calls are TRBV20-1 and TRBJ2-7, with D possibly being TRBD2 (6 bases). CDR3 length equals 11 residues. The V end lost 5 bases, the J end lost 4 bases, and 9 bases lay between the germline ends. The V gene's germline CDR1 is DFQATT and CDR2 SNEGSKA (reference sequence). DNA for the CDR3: TGCAGTGCTGTGGGGGGTTACGAGCAGTACTTC. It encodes CSAVGGYEQYF.

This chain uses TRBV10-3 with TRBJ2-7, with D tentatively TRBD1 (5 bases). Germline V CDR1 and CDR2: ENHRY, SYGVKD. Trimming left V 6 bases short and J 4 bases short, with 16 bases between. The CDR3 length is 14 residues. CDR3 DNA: TGTGCCATCAGCCAAATACCAGGGCCTTACGAGCAGTACTTC. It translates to CAISQIPGPYEQYF.

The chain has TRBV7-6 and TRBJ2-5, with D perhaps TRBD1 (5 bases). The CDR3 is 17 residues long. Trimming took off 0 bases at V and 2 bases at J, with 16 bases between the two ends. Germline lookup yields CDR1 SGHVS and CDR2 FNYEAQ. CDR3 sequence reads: CASSLAPRNRGQETQYF. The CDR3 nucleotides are TGTGCCAGCAGCTTAGCGCCCCGAAATAGGGGACAAGAGACCCAGTACTTC. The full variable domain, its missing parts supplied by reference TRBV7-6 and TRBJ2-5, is GAGVSQSPRYKVTKRGQDVALRCDPISGHVSLYWYRQALGQGPEFLTYFNYEAQQDKSGLPNDRFSAERPEGSISTLTIQRTEQRDSAMYRCASSLAPRNRGQETQYFGPGTRLLVL.

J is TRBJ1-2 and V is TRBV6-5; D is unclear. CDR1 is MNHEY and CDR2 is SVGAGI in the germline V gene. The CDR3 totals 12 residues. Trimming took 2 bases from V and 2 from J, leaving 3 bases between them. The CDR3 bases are TGTGCCAGCAGTTACGCGAACTATGGCTACACCTTC. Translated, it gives CASSYANYGYTF.

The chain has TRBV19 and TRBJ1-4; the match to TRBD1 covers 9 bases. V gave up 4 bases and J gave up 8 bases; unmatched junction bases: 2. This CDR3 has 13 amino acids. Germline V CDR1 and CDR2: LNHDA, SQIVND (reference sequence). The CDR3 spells CASSTDRGEKLFF. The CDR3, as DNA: TGTGCCAGTAGTACGGACAGGGGAGAAAAACTGTTTTTT.

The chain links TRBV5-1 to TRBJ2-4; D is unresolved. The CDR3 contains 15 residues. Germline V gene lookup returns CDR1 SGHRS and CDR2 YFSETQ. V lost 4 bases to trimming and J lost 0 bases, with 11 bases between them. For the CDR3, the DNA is TGCGCCAGCAGCCCGACTGTACTAGCCAAAAACATTCAGTACTTC. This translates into CASSPTVLAKNIQYF.

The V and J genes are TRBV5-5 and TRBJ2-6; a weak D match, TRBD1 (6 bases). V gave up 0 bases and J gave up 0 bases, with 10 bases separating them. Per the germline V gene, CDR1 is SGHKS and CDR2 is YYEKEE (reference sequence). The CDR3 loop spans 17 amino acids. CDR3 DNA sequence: TGTGCCAGCAGCTTGGGCAGGGGCAACTCTGGGGCCAACGTCCTGACTTTC. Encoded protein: CASSLGRGNSGANVLTF. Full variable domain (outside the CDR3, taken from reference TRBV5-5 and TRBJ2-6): DAGVTQSPTHLIKTRGQQVTLRCSPISGHKSVSWYQQVLGQGPQFIFQYYEKEERGRGNFPDRFSARQFPNYSSELNVNALLLGDSALYLCASSLGRGNSGANVLTFGAGSRLTVL.

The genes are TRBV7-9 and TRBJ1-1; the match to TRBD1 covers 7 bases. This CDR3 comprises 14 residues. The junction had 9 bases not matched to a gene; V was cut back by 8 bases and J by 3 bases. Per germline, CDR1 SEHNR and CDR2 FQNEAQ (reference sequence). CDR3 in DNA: TGTGCCAGCGAAGCTCACAGGGGACACACTGAAGCTTTCTTT. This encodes CASEAHRGHTEAFF.

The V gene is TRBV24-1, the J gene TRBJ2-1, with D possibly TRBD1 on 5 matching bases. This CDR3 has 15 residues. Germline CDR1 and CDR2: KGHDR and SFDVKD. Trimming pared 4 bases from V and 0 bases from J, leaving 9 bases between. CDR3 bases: TGTGCCACCAGTGAAGGACATAGCTCCTACAATGAGCAGTTCTTC. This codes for CATSEGHSSYNEQFF.

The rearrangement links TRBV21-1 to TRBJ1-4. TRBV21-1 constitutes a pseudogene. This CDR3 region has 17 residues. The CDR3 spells CASSSGTFFATNEKLFF. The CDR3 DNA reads TGTGCCAGCAGCAGCGGGACCTTCTTCGCAACTAATGAAAAACTGTTTTTT.

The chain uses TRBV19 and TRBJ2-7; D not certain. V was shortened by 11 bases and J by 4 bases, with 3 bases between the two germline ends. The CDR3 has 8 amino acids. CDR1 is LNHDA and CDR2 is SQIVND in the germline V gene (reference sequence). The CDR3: CALYEQYF. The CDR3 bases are TGTGCCCTATACGAGCAGTACTTC.

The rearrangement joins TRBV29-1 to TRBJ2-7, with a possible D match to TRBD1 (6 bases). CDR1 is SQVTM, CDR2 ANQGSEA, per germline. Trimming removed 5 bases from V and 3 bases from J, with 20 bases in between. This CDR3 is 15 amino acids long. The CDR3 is CSVCVGAISDYEQYF. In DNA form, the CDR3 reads TGCAGCGTTTGTGTGGGGGCCATTTCGGACTACGAGCAGTACTTC.

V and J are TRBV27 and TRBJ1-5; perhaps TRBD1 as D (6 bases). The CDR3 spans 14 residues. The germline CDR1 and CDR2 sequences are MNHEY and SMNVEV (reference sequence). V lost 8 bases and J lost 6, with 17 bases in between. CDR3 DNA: TGTGCCAGCGGTATACAGGGACGGGGTCAGCCCCAGCATTTT. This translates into CASGIQGRGQPQHF.

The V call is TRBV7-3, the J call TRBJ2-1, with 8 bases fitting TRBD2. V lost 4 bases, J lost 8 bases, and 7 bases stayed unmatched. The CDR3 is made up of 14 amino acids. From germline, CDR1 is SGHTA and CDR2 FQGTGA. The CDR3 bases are TGTGCCAGCAGCTCTTACGGACTAGCCGATGAGCAGTTCTTC. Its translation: CASSSYGLADEQFF.

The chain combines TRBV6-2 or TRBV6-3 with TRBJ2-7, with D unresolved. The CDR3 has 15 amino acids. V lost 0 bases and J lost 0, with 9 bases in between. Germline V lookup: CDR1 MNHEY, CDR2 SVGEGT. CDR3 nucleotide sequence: TGTGCCAGCAGTTACTCGACGGAGAGCTCCTACGAGCAGTACTTC. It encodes CASSYSTESSYEQYF.

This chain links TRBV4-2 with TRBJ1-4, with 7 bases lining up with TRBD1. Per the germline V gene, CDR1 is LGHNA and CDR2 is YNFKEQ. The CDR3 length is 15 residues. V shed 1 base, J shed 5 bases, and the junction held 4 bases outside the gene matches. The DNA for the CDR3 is TGTGCCAGCAGCCAAGTCTTGGGACAGAATGAAAAACTGTTTTTT. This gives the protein CASSQVLGQNEKLFF.

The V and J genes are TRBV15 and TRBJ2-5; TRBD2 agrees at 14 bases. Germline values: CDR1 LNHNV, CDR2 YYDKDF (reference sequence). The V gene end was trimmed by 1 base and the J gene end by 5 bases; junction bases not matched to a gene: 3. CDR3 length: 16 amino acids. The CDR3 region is CATSRGTSGRLETQYF. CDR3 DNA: TGTGCCACCAGCAGAGGGACTAGCGGGAGGCTGGAGACCCAGTACTTC.

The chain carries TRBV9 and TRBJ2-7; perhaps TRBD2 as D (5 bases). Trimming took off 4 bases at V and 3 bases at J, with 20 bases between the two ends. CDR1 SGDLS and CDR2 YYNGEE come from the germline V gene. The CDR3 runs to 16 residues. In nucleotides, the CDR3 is TGTGCCAGCAGCAAGCAACTAGGAGCCTACCTCTACGAGCAGTACTTC. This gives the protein CASSKQLGAYLYEQYF. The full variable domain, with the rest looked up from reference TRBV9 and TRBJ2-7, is DSGVTQTPKHLITATGQRVTLRCSPRSGDLSVYWYQQSLDQGLQFLIQYYNGEERAKGNILERFSAQQFPDLHSELNLSSLELGDSALYFCASSKQLGAYLYEQYFGPGTRLTVT.

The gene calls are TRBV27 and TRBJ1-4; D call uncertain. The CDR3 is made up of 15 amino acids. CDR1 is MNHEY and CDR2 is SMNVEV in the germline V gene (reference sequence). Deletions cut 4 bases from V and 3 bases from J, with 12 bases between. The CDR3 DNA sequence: TGTGCCAGCAGTTCACAGACGCTGCCTAATGAAAAACTGTTTTTT. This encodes CASSSQTLPNEKLFF.

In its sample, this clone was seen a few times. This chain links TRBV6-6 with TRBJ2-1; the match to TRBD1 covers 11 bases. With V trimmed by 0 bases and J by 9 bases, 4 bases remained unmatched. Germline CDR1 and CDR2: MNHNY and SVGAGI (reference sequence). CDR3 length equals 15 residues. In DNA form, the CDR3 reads TGTGCCAGCAGTTACTCCCAGGGACAGGGGGGTGAGCAGTTCTTC. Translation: CASSYSQGQGGEQFF.

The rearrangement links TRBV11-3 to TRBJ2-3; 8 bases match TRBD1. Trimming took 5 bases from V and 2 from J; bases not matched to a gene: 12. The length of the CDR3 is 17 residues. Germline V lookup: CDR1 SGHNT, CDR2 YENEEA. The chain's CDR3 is CASSDYSGGIVTDTQYF. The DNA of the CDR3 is TGTGCCAGCAGCGATTATTCAGGGGGCATTGTCACAGATACGCAGTATTTT.

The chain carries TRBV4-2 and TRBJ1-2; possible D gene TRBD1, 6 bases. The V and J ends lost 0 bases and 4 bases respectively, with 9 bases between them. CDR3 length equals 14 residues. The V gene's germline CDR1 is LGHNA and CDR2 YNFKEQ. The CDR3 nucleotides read TGTGCCAGCAGCCAAGAAACAGGGAGCTATGGCTACACCTTC. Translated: CASSQETGSYGYTF.

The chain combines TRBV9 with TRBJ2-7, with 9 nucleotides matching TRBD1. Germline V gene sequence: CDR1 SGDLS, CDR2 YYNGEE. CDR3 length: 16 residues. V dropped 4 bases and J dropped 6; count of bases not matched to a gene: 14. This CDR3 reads CASSPQLGTGWGEQYF. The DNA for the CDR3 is TGTGCCAGCAGCCCTCAACTCGGGACAGGGTGGGGCGAGCAGTACTTC.

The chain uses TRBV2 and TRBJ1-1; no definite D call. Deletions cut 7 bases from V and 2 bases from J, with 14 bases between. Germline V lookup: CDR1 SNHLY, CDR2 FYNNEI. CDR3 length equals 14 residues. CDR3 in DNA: TGTGCCAGCAACGGGAGGCCGATCAACACTGAAGCTTTCTTT. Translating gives CASNGRPINTEAFF.

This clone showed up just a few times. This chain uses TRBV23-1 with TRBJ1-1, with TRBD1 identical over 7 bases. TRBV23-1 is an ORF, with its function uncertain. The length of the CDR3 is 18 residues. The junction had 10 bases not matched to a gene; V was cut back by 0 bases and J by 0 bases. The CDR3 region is CASSQSMARGCLNTEAFF. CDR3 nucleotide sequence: TGCGCCAGCAGTCAATCAATGGCCAGGGGGTGTCTGAACACTGAAGCTTTCTTT.

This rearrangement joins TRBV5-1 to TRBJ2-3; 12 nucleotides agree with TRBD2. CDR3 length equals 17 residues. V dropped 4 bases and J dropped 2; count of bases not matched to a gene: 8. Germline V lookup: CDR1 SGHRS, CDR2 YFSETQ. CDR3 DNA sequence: TGCGCCAGCAGCCCTGGACTAGCGGGGCCCTCCACAGATACGCAGTATTTT. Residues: CASSPGLAGPSTDTQYF.